The subject of this entry is one TCR beta chain. The age range of participants was about 18 to 89 years, with residence in approximately 25 US areas. Each recovered donor of Cohort 3 presented with two negative PCRs, clearance, or symptom resolution. This CDR3 has 15 amino acids. Trimming took off 4 bases at V and 5 bases at J, with 16 bases between the two ends. Germline V gives CDR1 LGHDT, CDR2 YNNKEL (reference sequence). In the authors' workflow: From reference gene primer amplification, estimates of nucleated cell counts were derived. Clones were sequenced by immunoSEQ multiplex PCR, and TCRdb holds only the in-frame ones, with some missing. Clone size and V and J calls were adopted from that table, with D and trimming inferred from the DNA. The table includes about 370,000 clones, over 75% detected once. The entry originates in a study of blood T cell repertoires in COVID-19. Study-wide background: In each case, the material was cDNA or gDNA derived from T cells, B-cell-depleted T cells, or PBMCs.

V usage is TRBV3-1 (or the pseudogene TRBV3-2) and J usage is TRBJ2-3; D remains unclear. The specimen sequenced was PBMCs or T cells enriched from blood (not recorded which). The sequence came from a young man who had recovered from COVID-19. In DNA, the CDR3 is TGTGCCAGCAGCCTAAGTATTGGGCAGAAAGATACGCAGTATTTT. The encoded protein is CASSLSIGQKDTQYF.